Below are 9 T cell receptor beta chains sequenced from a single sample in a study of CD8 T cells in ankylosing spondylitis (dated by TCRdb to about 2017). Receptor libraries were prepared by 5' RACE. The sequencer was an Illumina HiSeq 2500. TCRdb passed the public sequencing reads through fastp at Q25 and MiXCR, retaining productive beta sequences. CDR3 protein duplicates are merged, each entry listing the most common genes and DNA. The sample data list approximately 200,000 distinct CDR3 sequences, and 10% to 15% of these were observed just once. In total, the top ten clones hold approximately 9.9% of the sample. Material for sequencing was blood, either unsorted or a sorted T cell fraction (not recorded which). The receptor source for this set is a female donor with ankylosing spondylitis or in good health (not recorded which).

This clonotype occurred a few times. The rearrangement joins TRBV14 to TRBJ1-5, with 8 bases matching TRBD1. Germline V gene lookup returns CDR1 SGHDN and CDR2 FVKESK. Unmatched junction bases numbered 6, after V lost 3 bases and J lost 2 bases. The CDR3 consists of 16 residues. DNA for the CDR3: TGTGCCAGCAGCCACCCTCGGGGACAGGGCAATCAGCCCCAGCATTTT. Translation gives CASSHPRGQGNQPQHF.

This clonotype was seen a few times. The CDR3 DNA is TGTGCCAGCAGCCACACGGGACTAGCGGAGCACGAGCAGTACTTC. Residues: CASSHTGLAEHEQYF. The rearrangement links TRBV3-1 to TRBJ2-7; 11 bases are shared with TRBD2. The CDR3 totals 15 residues. V lost 3 bases and J lost 5; bases outside the gene matches: 6. Germline V gene data show CDR1 as LGHDT and CDR2 as YNNKEL (reference sequence).

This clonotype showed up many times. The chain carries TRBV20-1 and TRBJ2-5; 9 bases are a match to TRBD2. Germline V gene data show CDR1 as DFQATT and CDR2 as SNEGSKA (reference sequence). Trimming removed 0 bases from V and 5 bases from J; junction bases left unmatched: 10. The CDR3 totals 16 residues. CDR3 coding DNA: TGCAGTGCTAGAGATTGGGCTAGCGGGATGGCGGAGACCCAGTACTTC. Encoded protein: CSARDWASGMAETQYF.

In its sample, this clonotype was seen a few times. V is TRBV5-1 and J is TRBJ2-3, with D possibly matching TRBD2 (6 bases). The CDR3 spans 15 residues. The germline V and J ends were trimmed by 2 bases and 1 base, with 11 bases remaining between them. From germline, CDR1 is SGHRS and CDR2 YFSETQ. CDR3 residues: CASSFGSSGTDTQYF. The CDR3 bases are TGCGCCAGCAGCTTCGGATCTAGCGGCACAGATACGCAGTATTTT.

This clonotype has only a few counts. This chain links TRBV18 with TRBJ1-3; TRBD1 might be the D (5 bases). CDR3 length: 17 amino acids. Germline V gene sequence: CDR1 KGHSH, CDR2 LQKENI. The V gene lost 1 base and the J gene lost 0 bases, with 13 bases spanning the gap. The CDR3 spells CASSPLSTGTSGNTIYF. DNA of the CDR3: TGTGCCAGCTCACCACTCTCTACGGGGACCTCTGGAAACACCATATATTTT.

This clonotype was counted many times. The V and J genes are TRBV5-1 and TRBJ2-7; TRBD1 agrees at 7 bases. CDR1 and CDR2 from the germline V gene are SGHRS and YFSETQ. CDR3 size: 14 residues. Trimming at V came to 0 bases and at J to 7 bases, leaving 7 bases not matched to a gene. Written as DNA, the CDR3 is TGCGCCAGCAGCTTGGCAGGGGGACGGGAAGAGCAGTACTTC. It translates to CASSLAGGREEQYF.

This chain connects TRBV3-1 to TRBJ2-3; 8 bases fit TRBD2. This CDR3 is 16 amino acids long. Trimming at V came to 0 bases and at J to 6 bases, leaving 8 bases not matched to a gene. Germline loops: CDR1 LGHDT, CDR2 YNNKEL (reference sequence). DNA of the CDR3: TGTGCCAGCAGCCAAGATCGAGCGGGAGCGTACGATACGCAGTATTTT. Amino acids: CASSQDRAGAYDTQYF.

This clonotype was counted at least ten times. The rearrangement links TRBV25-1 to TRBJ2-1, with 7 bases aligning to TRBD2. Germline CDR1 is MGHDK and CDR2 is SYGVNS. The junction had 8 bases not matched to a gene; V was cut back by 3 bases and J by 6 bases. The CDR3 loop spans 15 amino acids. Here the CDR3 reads CASSEAGRESNEQFF. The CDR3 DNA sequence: TGTGCCAGCAGTGAGGCAGGGCGGGAGAGCAATGAGCAGTTCTTC.

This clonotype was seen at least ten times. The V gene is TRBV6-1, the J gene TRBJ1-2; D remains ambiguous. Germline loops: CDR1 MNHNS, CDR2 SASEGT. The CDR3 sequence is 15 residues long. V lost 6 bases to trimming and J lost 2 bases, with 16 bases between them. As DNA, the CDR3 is TGTGCCAGCAGAAGTCAGGAGGGTGCGAACTATGGCTACACCTTC. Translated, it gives CASRSQEGANYGYTF.